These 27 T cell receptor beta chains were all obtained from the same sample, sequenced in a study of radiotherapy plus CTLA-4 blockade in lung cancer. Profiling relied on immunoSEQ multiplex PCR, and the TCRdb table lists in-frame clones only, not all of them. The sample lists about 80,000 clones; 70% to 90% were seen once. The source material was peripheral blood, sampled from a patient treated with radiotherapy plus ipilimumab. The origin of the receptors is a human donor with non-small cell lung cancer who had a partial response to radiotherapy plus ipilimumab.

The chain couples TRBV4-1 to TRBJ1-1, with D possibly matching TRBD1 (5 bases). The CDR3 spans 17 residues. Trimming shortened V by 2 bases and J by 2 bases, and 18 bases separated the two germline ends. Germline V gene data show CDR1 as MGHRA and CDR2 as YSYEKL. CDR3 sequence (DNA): TGCGCCAGCAGCCAACCTCTATTGACAGCCAAAAACACTGAAGCTTTCTTT. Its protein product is CASSQPLLTAKNTEAFF.

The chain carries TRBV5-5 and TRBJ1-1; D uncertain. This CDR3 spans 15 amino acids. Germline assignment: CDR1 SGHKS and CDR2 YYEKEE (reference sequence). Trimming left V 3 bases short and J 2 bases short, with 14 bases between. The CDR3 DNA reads TGTGCCAGCAGCTGGCGACTGCCCGAAAACACTGAAGCTTTCTTT. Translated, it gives CASSWRLPENTEAFF.

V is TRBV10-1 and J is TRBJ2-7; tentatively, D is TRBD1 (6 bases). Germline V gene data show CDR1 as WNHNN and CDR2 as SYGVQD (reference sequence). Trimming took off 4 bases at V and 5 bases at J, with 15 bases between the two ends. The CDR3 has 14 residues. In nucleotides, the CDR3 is TGCGCCAGCAGTGGACTACAGGGCGCCCACGAGCAGTACTTC. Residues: CASSGLQGAHEQYF.

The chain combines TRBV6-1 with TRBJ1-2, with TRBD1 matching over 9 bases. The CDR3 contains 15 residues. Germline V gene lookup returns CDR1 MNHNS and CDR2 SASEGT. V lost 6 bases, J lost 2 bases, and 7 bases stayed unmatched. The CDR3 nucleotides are TGTGCCAGCAGGATCTTCGGACAGGGGAACTATGGCTACACCTTC. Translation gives CASRIFGQGNYGYTF.

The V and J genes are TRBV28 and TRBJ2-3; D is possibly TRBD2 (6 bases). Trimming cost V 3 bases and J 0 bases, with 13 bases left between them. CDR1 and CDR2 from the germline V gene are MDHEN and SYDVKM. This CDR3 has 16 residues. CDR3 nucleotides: TGTGCCAGCAGTTTCTTGATTAGCGGAAGCACAGATACGCAGTATTTT. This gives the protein CASSFLISGSTDTQYF.

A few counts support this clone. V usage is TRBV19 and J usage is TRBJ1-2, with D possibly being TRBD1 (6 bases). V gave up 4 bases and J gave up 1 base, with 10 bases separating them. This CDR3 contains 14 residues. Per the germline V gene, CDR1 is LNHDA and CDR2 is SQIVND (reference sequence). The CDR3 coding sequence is TGTGCCAGTAGTACGAACAGGGTTAACTATGGCTACACCTTC. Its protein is CASSTNRVNYGYTF.

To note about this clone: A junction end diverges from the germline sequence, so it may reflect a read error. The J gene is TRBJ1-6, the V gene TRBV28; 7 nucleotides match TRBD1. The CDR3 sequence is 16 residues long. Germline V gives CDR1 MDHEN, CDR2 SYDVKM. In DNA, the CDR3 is TGTGCCAGCAGTTCACCGCAGGGGGGCGGAACGTCACACCTCCACTTT. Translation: CASSSPQGGGTSHLHF. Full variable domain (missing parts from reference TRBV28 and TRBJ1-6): DVKVTQSSRYLVKRTGEKVFLECVQDMDHENMFWYRQDPGLGLRLIYFSYDVKMKEKGDIPEGYSVSREKKERFSLILESASTNQTSMYLCASSSPQGGGTSHLHFGNGTRLTVT.

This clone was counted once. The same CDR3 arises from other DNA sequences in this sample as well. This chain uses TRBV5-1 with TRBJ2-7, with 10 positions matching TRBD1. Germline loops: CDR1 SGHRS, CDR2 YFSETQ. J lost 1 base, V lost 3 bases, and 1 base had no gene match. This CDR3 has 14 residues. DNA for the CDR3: TGCGCCAGCAGCTGGGGACAGGGGTCCTACGAGCAGTACTTC. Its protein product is CASSWGQGSYEQYF.

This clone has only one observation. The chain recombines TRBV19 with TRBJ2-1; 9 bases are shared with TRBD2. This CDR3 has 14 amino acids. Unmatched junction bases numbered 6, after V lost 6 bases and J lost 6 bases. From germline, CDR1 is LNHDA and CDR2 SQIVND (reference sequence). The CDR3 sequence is CASSRSGRSNEQFF. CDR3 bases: TGTGCCAGTAGCCGTAGCGGGAGAAGCAATGAGCAGTTCTTC.

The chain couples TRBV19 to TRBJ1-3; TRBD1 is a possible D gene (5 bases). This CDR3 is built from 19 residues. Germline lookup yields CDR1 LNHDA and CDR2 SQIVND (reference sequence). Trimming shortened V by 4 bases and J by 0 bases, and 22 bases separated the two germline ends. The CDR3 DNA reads TGTGCCAGTAGTAAGAATACAGACAGTAGGGCCCGCTCTGGAAACACCATATATTTT. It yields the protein CASSKNTDSRARSGNTIYF.

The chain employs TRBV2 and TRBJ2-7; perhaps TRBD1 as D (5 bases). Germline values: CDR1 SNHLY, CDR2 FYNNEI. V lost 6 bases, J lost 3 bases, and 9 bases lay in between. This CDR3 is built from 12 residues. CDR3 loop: CASSSQGYEQYV. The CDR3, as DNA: TGTGCCAGCAGCAGTCAGGGCTACGAGCAGTACGTC.

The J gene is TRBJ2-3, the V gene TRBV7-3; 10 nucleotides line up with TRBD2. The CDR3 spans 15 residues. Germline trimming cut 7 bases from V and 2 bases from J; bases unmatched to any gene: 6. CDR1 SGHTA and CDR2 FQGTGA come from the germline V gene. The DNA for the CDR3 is TGTGCCAGCACGAGTAGCGGGAGGAACACAGATACGCAGTATTTT. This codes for CASTSSGRNTDTQYF.

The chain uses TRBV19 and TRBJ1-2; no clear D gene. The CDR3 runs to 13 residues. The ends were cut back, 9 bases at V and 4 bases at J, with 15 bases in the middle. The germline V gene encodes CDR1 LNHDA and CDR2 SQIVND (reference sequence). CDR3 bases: TGTGCCAGCGCGTCGACATCCCTCTATGGCTACACCTTC. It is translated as CASASTSLYGYTF.

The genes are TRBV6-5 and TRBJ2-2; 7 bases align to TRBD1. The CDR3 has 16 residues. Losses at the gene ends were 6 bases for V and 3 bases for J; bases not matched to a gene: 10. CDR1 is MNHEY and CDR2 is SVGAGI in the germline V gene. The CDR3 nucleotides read TGTGCCAGCAGCTACGCCGGACAGGAGTACACCGGGGAGCTGTTTTTT. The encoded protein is CASSYAGQEYTGELFF.

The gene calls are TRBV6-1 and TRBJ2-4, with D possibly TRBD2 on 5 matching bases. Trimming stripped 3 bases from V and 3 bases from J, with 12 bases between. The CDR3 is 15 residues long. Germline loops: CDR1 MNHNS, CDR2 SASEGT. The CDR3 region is CASSDPPEGKNIQYF. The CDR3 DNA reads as TGTGCCAGCAGTGACCCCCCAGAGGGCAAAAACATTCAGTACTTC.

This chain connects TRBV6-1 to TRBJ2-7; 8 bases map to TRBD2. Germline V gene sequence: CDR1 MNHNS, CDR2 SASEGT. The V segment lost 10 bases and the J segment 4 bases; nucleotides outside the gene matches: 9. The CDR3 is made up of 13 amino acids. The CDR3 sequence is CATEPSGSYEQYF. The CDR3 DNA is TGTGCCACCGAACCCAGCGGGAGTTACGAGCAGTACTTC.

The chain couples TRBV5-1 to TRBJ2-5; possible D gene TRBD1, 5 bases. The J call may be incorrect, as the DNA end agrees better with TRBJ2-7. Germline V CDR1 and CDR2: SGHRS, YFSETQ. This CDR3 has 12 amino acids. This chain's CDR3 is CASSLTQDEQYF. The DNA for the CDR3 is TGCGCCAGCAGCTTGACACAGGACGAGCAGTACTTC.

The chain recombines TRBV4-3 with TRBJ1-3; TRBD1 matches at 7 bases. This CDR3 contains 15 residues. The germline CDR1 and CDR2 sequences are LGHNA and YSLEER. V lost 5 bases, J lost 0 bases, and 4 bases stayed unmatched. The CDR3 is CASSDNRGSGNTIYF. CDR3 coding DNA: TGCGCCAGCAGCGACAACAGGGGCTCTGGAAACACCATATATTTT.

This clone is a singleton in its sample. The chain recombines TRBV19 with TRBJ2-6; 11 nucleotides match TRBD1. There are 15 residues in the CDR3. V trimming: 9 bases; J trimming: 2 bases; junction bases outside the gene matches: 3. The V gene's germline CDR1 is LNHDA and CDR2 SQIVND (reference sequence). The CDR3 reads CASRTGGTGANVLTF. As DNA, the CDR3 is TGTGCCAGCCGGACAGGGGGCACTGGGGCCAACGTCCTGACTTTC.

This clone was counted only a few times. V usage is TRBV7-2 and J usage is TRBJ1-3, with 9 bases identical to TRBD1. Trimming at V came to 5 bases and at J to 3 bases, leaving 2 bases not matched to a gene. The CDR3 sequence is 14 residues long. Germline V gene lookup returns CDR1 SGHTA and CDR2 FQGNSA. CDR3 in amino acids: CASSGQGFGNTIYF. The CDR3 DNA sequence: TGTGCCAGCAGCGGACAGGGGTTTGGAAACACCATATATTTT.

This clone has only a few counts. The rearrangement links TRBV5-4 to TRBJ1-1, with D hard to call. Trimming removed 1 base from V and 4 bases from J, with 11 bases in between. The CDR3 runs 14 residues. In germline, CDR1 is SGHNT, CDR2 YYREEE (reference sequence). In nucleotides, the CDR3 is TGTGCCAGCAGCTTGACGGCCCGGAGCACTGAAGCTTTCTTT. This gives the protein CASSLTARSTEAFF.

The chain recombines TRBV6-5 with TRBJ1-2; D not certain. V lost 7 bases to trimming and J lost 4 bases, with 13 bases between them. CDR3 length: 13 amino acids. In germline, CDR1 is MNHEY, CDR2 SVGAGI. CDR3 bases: TGTGCCAGCAAGAGGGAGAAGGGCTATGGCTACACCTTC. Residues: CASKREKGYGYTF.

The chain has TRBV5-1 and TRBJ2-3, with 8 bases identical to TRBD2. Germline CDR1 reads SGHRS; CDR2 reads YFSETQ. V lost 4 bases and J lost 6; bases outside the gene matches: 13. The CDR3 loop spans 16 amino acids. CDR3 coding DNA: TGCGCCAGCAGCGCCGGTGGGACTAGTCACTCGGATACGCAGTATTTT. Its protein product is CASSAGGTSHSDTQYF.

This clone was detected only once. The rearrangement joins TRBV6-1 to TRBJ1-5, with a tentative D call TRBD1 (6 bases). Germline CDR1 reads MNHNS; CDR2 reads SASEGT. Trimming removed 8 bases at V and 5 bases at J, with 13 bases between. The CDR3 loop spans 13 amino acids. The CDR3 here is CASEQGRDQPQHF. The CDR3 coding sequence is TGTGCCAGCGAACAGGGAAGGGATCAGCCCCAGCATTTT.

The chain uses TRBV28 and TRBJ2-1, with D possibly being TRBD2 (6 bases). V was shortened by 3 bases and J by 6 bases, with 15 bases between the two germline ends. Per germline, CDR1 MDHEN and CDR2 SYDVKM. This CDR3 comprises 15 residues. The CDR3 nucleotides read TGTGCCAGCAGTTTGCCGAGCGGGCTTTCCAATGAGCAGTTCTTC. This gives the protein CASSLPSGLSNEQFF. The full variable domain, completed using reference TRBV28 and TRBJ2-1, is DVKVTQSSRYLVKRTGEKVFLECVQDMDHENMFWYRQDPGLGLRLIYFSYDVKMKEKGDIPEGYSVSREKKERFSLILESASTNQTSMYLCASSLPSGLSNEQFFGPGTRLTVL.

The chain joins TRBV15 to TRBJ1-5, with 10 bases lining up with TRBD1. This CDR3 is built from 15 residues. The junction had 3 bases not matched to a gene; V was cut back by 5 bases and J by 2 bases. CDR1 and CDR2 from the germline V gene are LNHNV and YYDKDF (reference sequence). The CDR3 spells CATSDGTGGNQPQHF. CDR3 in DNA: TGTGCCACCAGCGACGGGACAGGGGGCAATCAGCCCCAGCATTTT.

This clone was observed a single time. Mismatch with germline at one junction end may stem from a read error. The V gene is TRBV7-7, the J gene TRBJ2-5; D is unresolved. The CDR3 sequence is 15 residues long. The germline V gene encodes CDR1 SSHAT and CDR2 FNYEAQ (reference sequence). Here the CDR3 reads CASSPGRVYQETQYF. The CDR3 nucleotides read TGTGCTAGCAGCCCCGGTCGGGTGTACCAAGAGACCCAGTACTTC.